Each of the 5 T cell receptor beta chains below was sequenced from the same sample in a study of blood T cell repertoires in COVID-19. Produced via immunoSEQ multiplex PCR; TCRdb's table is partial and in-frame only. The sample carries under 80,000 clones, around 83% recorded once. Sequencing was performed on peripheral blood. Source of these receptors: a woman aged 55-75 years with acute or convalescent COVID-19.

The chain carries TRBV7-9 and TRBJ1-2; D is possibly TRBD1 (6 bases). This CDR3 has 15 amino acids. CDR1 is SEHNR, CDR2 FQNEAQ, per germline (reference sequence). Trimming shortened V by 5 bases and J by 1 base, and 14 bases separated the two germline ends. The CDR3 DNA sequence: TGTGCCAGCAGCCGCCGGGACACCGATAACTATGGCTACACCTTC. As protein: CASSRRDTDNYGYTF.

The J gene is TRBJ1-3, the V gene TRBV3-1 (or the pseudogene TRBV3-2); possibly TRBD1 for D (6 bases). The CDR3 covers 16 residues. The V gene's germline CDR1 is LGHDT and CDR2 YNNKEL (reference sequence). The V gene lost 1 base and the J gene lost 5 bases, with 15 bases spanning the gap. For the CDR3, the DNA is TGTGCCAGCAGCCAAGTAGATGCAGGGGCTAGAAACACCATATATTTT. Its translation: CASSQVDAGARNTIYF.

The V gene is TRBV10-3, the J gene TRBJ2-6; the match to TRBD2 covers 13 bases. After removal of 4 bases from V and 3 bases from J, the junction contained 9 bases not matched to a gene. Germline CDR1 and CDR2: ENHRY and SYGVKD. The CDR3 spans 19 residues. The CDR3: CAISAGLAGQKGGANVLTF. DNA of the CDR3: TGTGCCATCAGTGCGGGACTAGCGGGGCAAAAGGGTGGGGCCAACGTCCTGACTTTC.

The V call is TRBV27, the J call TRBJ2-1; D perhaps matches TRBD2 (6 bases). Trimming left V 5 bases short and J 5 bases short, with 19 bases between. Germline V CDR1 and CDR2: MNHEY, SMNVEV (reference sequence). The CDR3 runs 16 residues. The CDR3 bases are TGTGCCAGCAGTCGGGGGACCGCCTTTTGGGACAATGAGCAGTTCTTC. It encodes CASSRGTAFWDNEQFF.

The rearrangement uses TRBV19 and TRBJ1-5, with D uncertain. The V gene's germline CDR1 is LNHDA and CDR2 SQIVND (reference sequence). Trimming took off 10 bases at V and 2 bases at J, with 15 bases between the two ends. This CDR3 spans 14 amino acids. The DNA for the CDR3 is TGTGCCACTACCGAGGGCGGGGGCAATCAGCCCCAGCATTTT. Protein product: CATTEGGGNQPQHF.